These 31 T cell receptor beta chains originate from one sample sequenced in a study of blood T cell repertoires in COVID-19. Measured with immunoSEQ multiplex PCR; TCRdb has only the in-frame clones, and not every one. Of roughly 230,000 clones listed, approximately 88% are singletons. Source material: peripheral blood. The receptors originated from a man aged 40-55 years with acute or convalescent COVID-19.

J is TRBJ2-7 and V is TRBV5-4; a possible D gene is TRBD2 (7 bases). Trimming removed 0 bases from V and 4 bases from J, with 14 bases in between. Germline CDR1 reads SGHNT; CDR2 reads YYREEE (reference sequence). The CDR3 length is 15 residues. The CDR3 DNA reads as TGTGCCAGCAGCTTGGGCTCGGGGGGCGCTTACGAGCAGTACTTC. This codes for CASSLGSGGAYEQYF.

V usage is TRBV30 and J usage is TRBJ1-1; D perhaps matches TRBD1 (6 bases). The CDR3 has 12 residues. V shed 3 bases and J shed 8 bases, with 13 bases lying between them. Germline-derived CDR1 and CDR2 are GTSNPN and SVGIG (reference sequence). The CDR3 coding sequence is TGTGCCTGGAGGGGGAGTCAGGGGGAAGCTTTCTTT. Amino acid sequence: CAWRGSQGEAFF.

The sample holds many counts of this clone. The DNA for the CDR3 is TGTGCCAGCGCTGGACAGATAAACACTGAAGCTTTCTTT. This encodes CASAGQINTEAFF. This chain joins TRBV2 and TRBJ1-1, with D perhaps matching TRBD1 (6 bases). The germline V and J ends were trimmed by 8 bases and 2 bases, with 12 bases remaining between them. The CDR3 totals 13 residues. Germline V lookup: CDR1 SNHLY, CDR2 FYNNEI.

In regard to this clone: Additional DNA sequences in this sample encode the identical CDR3. This sequence joins TRBV6-5 and TRBJ2-3, with D possibly TRBD2 on 6 matching bases. The CDR3 totals 14 residues. V lost 2 bases to trimming and J lost 0 bases, with 6 bases between them. The germline gives CDR1 MNHEY, CDR2 SVGAGI. CDR3 region: CASSYGGSTDTQYF. The CDR3 nucleotides are TGTGCCAGCAGTTACGGAGGGAGCACAGATACGCAGTATTTT.

The chain joins TRBV5-1 to TRBJ2-7; D is ambiguous. The CDR3 contains 13 residues. Trimming removed 1 base at V and 5 bases at J, with 10 bases between. Germline assignment: CDR1 SGHRS and CDR2 YFSETQ. For the CDR3, the DNA is TGCGCCAGCAGCTTGTCACGAGGCCACGAGCAGTACTTC. Encoded protein: CASSLSRGHEQYF.

The chain uses TRBV24-1 and TRBJ2-3; D uncertain. Deletions cut 7 bases from V and 0 bases from J, with 7 bases between. The germline V gene encodes CDR1 KGHDR and CDR2 SFDVKD. The CDR3 is 13 residues long. The CDR3 is CATRAESTDTQYF. The CDR3 region has the DNA TGTGCCACCAGAGCCGAGAGCACAGATACGCAGTATTTT.

The CDR3 loop reads CASSVGQSGNTIYF. DNA for the CDR3: TGTGCCAGCAGTGTCGGACAGAGTGGGAACACCATATATTTT. The chain carries TRBV6-6 and TRBJ1-3, with a possible D match to TRBD1 (6 bases). Deletions cut 5 bases from V and 7 bases from J, with 15 bases between. In germline, CDR1 is MNHNY, CDR2 SVGAGI (reference sequence). This CDR3 is built from 14 residues.

The V call is TRBV7-9, the J call TRBJ1-1, with TRBD1 identical over 7 bases. Trimming cost V 4 bases and J 3 bases; bases outside gene matches: 11. This CDR3 is 16 amino acids long. Germline lookup yields CDR1 SEHNR and CDR2 FQNEAQ (reference sequence). CDR3: CASSSPTGSSDTEAFF. The CDR3, as DNA: TGTGCCAGCAGCTCTCCGACAGGGTCATCGGACACTGAAGCTTTCTTT.

This clone was detected once. The rearrangement uses TRBV29-1 and TRBJ2-1; 10 nucleotides agree with TRBD2. With 4 bases clipped from V and 4 bases from J, the junction kept 1 base outside the gene matches. The CDR3 contains 13 residues. Germline CDR1 and CDR2: SQVTM and ANQGSEA. The CDR3 DNA sequence: TGCAGCGTTGGGACTAGCGGATACAATGAGCAGTTCTTC. It specifies CSVGTSGYNEQFF.

The CDR3 is CASSLSTGEFYEQYF. CDR3 DNA: TGTGCCAGCAGCTTATCGACAGGGGAATTCTACGAGCAGTACTTC. The V gene is TRBV7-2, the J gene TRBJ2-7, with 8 bases identical to TRBD1. This CDR3 spans 15 amino acids. V lost 2 bases, J lost 3 bases, and 6 bases stayed unmatched. CDR1 and CDR2 (germline): SGHTA, FQGNSA. The full variable domain, rest sourced from reference TRBV7-2 and TRBJ2-7, is GAGVSQSPSNKVTEKGKDVELRCDPISGHTALYWYRQSLGQGLEFLIYFQGNSAPDKSGLPSDRFSAERTGGSVSTLTIQRTQQEDSAVYLCASSLSTGEFYEQYFGPGTRLTVT.

This clone was seen only once. The chain joins TRBV11-2 to TRBJ2-5, with D possibly matching TRBD1 (6 bases). The CDR3 runs 14 residues. The V gene's germline CDR1 is SGHAT and CDR2 FQNNGV. Trimming shortened V by 5 bases and J by 4 bases, and 14 bases separated the two germline ends. This CDR3 is CASSPNRAAETQYF. CDR3 nucleotide sequence: TGTGCCAGCAGCCCAAACAGGGCCGCAGAGACCCAGTACTTC.

The genes are TRBV5-6 and TRBJ1-1; no clear D gene. This CDR3 has 15 amino acids. Germline assignment: CDR1 SGHDT and CDR2 YYEEEE. Trimming stripped 3 bases from V and 0 bases from J, with 12 bases between. The CDR3 is CASSSLGRMNTEAFF. The DNA of the CDR3 is TGTGCCAGCAGCTCGCTTGGGAGGATGAACACTGAAGCTTTCTTT.

As DNA, the CDR3 is TGTGCCAGCTCGCAGTGGGGGGGAGGCGTCCAAAACACTGAAGCTTTCTTT. Amino acid sequence: CASSQWGGGVQNTEAFF. The V and J genes are TRBV18 and TRBJ1-1, with D maybe TRBD1 (5 bases). CDR1 KGHSH and CDR2 LQKENI come from the germline V gene. This CDR3 is 17 amino acids long. V lost 6 bases to trimming and J lost 2 bases, with 22 bases between them.

The gene calls are TRBV13 and TRBJ2-1; 11 nucleotides match TRBD2. CDR1 and CDR2 (germline): PRHDT, FYEKMQ (reference sequence). The junction had 13 bases not matched to a gene; V was cut back by 2 bases and J by 7 bases. CDR3 size: 18 residues. CDR3 DNA: TGTGCCAGCAGCTTAAGGCCGGGGGTAGCGGGAGGGCCAAATGAGCAGTTCTTC. It specifies CASSLRPGVAGGPNEQFF.

The V and J genes are TRBV7-9 and TRBJ1-5; no reliable D call. Germline V gene lookup returns CDR1 SEHNR and CDR2 FQNEAQ (reference sequence). The CDR3 covers 16 residues. Trimming took off 1 base at V and 3 bases at J, with 13 bases between the two ends. The CDR3 region is CASSLGGERDNQPQHF. The CDR3, as DNA: TGTGCCAGCAGCTTAGGTGGGGAACGGGACAATCAGCCCCAGCATTTT.

This clone turned up a few times. This chain connects TRBV9 to TRBJ1-1; D not resolved. Germline lookup yields CDR1 SGDLS and CDR2 YYNGEE. V lost 0 bases to trimming and J lost 1 base, with 7 bases between them. This CDR3 has 14 residues. The DNA of the CDR3 is TGTGCCAGCAGCGTAGTGGCGGAGAACACTGAAGCTTTCTTT. As protein: CASSVVAENTEAFF.

This rearrangement joins TRBV28 to TRBJ2-7, with D tentatively TRBD1 (5 bases). This CDR3 contains 14 residues. CDR1 MDHEN and CDR2 SYDVKM come from the germline V gene. With 2 bases removed from V and 5 bases from J, the gap between germline ends came to 13 bases. The CDR3 spells CASSLIGEWNEQYF. In DNA form, the CDR3 reads TGTGCCAGCAGTTTAATAGGGGAATGGAACGAGCAGTACTTC.

The chain carries TRBV19 and TRBJ2-3; TRBD2 matches at 8 bases. This CDR3 region has 16 residues. J gave up 0 bases and V 6 bases, and 8 bases lay outside the gene matches. Germline V gene lookup returns CDR1 LNHDA and CDR2 SQIVND (reference sequence). The CDR3 region is CASRKREWGSTDTQYF. The CDR3 DNA is TGTGCCAGTAGGAAGCGGGAGTGGGGGAGCACAGATACGCAGTATTTT.

The chain has TRBV18 and TRBJ1-5, with a weak D call TRBD1 (6 bases). The CDR3 spans 14 residues. The ends were cut back, 4 bases at V and 5 bases at J, with 12 bases in the middle. Germline V gene data show CDR1 as KGHSH and CDR2 as LQKENI. CDR3 DNA sequence: TGTGCCAGCTCACTACAGGGTTGGTATCAGCCCCAGCATTTT. It codes for CASSLQGWYQPQHF.

The chain couples TRBV6-5 to TRBJ1-5; D not certain. Trimming left V 6 bases short and J 2 bases short, with 5 bases between. The CDR3 extends over 12 amino acids. Per germline, CDR1 MNHEY and CDR2 SVGAGI. CDR3 sequence: CASRLGNQPQHF. The CDR3 coding sequence is TGTGCCAGCAGACTAGGCAATCAGCCCCAGCATTTT.

The chain links TRBV5-1 to TRBJ2-7; tentatively, D is TRBD1 (6 bases). Trimming stripped 0 bases from V and 3 bases from J, with 10 bases between. This CDR3 has 14 residues. The germline CDR1 and CDR2 sequences are SGHRS and YFSETQ. DNA of the CDR3: TGCGCCAGCAGCTTGGTTGCGGACAGCTACGAGCAGTACTTC. Translating it yields CASSLVADSYEQYF. Drawing the rest from reference TRBV5-1 and TRBJ2-7, the complete variable domain is KAGVTQTPRYLIKTRGQQVTLSCSPISGHRSVSWYQQTPGQGLQFLFEYFSETQRNKGNFPGRFSGRQFSNSRSEMNVSTLELGDSALYLCASSLVADSYEQYFGPGTRLTVT.

The table lists this clone with a count of one. The rearrangement joins TRBV9 to TRBJ2-1; weak D call: TRBD1 (6 bases). This CDR3 comprises 13 residues. V dropped 4 bases and J dropped 15 bases, with 20 bases sitting between them. CDR1 and CDR2 (germline): SGDLS, YYNGEE. For the CDR3, the DNA is TGTGCCAGCAGCCCGACCTATCGGCAGGGGTCGTTCTTC. Protein sequence: CASSPTYRQGSFF. Filled out from reference TRBV9 and TRBJ2-1, the complete variable domain reads DSGVTQTPKHLITATGQRVTLRCSPRSGDLSVYWYQQSLDQGLQFLIQYYNGEERAKGNILERFSAQQFPDLHSELNLSSLELGDSALYFCASSPTYRQGSFFGPGTRLTVL.

V usage is TRBV10-2 and J usage is TRBJ1-1; no clear D. This CDR3 spans 14 amino acids. V was cut by 3 bases and J by 0 bases, with 8 bases left in between. Germline V gene data show CDR1 as WSHSY and CDR2 as SAAADI. The DNA for the CDR3 is TGCGCCAGCAGTGAAGAGGGCCTGAACACTGAAGCTTTCTTT. Amino acids: CASSEEGLNTEAFF.

This chain uses TRBV19 with TRBJ1-5; D not certain. The germline V and J ends were trimmed by 4 bases and 0 bases, with 10 bases remaining between them. The length of the CDR3 is 15 residues. CDR1 and CDR2 from the germline V gene are LNHDA and SQIVND (reference sequence). The chain's CDR3 is CASSNSLNSNQPQHF. The DNA of the CDR3 is TGTGCCAGTAGTAACAGTTTGAATAGCAATCAGCCCCAGCATTTT.

The rearrangement uses TRBV5-1 and TRBJ1-5; 9 nucleotides line up with TRBD1. Germline V gives CDR1 SGHRS, CDR2 YFSETQ. The CDR3 length is 15 residues. J gave up 5 bases and V 0 bases, and 3 bases lay outside the gene matches. This CDR3 reads CASSLGTGDYQPQHF. CDR3 DNA: TGCGCCAGCAGCTTGGGGACAGGGGACTATCAGCCCCAGCATTTT. Based on the CDR3 plus reference TRBV5-1 and TRBJ1-5, the full variable domain is KAGVTQTPRYLIKTRGQQVTLSCSPISGHRSVSWYQQTPGQGLQFLFEYFSETQRNKGNFPGRFSGRQFSNSRSEMNVSTLELGDSALYLCASSLGTGDYQPQHFGDGTRLSIL.

This clone was counted once. CDR3 protein: CASNPDRAYGYTF. CDR3 DNA sequence: TGTGCCAGCAACCCAGACAGGGCCTATGGCTACACCTTC. This chain uses TRBV5-8 with TRBJ1-2, with 7 bases lining up with TRBD1. The germline CDR1 and CDR2 sequences are SGHTS and YDEGEE. The CDR3 extends over 13 amino acids. V lost 6 bases and J lost 4; bases outside the gene matches: 6.

This clone was counted a few times. The chain joins TRBV3-1 (or the pseudogene TRBV3-2) to TRBJ1-1; TRBD1 aligns across 7 bases. J gave up 9 bases and V 0 bases, and 1 base lay outside the gene matches. The CDR3 extends over 12 amino acids. Germline values: CDR1 LGHDT, CDR2 YNNKEL (reference sequence). CDR3 sequence reads: CASSQETGKAFF. In DNA form, the CDR3 reads TGTGCCAGCAGCCAAGAGACAGGGAAAGCTTTCTTT.

The V gene is TRBV20-1, the J gene TRBJ2-7, with D uncertain. The germline V gene has CDR1 DFQATT and CDR2 SNEGSKA (reference sequence). There are 10 residues in the CDR3. The ends were cut back, 3 bases at V and 5 bases at J, with 5 bases in the middle. As DNA, the CDR3 is TGCAGTGCTAGCATCAACGAGCAGTACTTC. Translated, it gives CSASINEQYF.

The CDR3 reads CASSMRYPGTEAFF. Here the CDR3 DNA reads TGTGCCAGTAGTATGCGGTACCCAGGGACTGAAGCTTTCTTT. The chain uses TRBV19 and TRBJ1-1, with D tentatively TRBD1 (5 bases). The germline V gene has CDR1 LNHDA and CDR2 SQIVND (reference sequence). V lost 3 bases, J lost 5 bases, and 13 bases lay in between. The CDR3 sequence is 14 residues long.

The rearrangement links TRBV20-1 to TRBJ2-7, with 10 bases identical to TRBD2. CDR1 is DFQATT, CDR2 SNEGSKA, per germline (reference sequence). Trimming removed 3 bases from V and 1 base from J; junction bases left unmatched: 9. The CDR3 consists of 16 residues. The CDR3 DNA reads TGCAGTGCTAGTTCTCAACGGACTAGCGGTTCCTACGAGCAGTACTTC. The encoded protein is CSASSQRTSGSYEQYF.

The chain joins TRBV11-3 to TRBJ2-1; tentative D call: TRBD2 (6 bases). The germline gives CDR1 SGHNT, CDR2 YENEEA. The V gene lost 3 bases and the J gene lost 1 base, with 7 bases spanning the gap. The CDR3 consists of 14 residues. CDR3 DNA: TGTGCCAGCAGCTTGGAGGGGTCCTACAATGAGCAGTTCTTC. Translation gives CASSLEGSYNEQFF. The full variable domain, its missing parts supplied by reference TRBV11-3 and TRBJ2-1, is EAGVVQSPRYKIIEKKQPVAFWCNPISGHNTLYWYLQNLGQGPELLIRYENEEAVDDSQLPKDRFSAERLKGVDSTLKIQPAELGDSAVYLCASSLEGSYNEQFFGPGTRLTVL.